This TCR beta chain came from a study of blood T cell repertoires in COVID-19. Repertoires were generated with immunoSEQ multiplex PCR, while TCRdb's copy carries only in-frame clones and drops some. The table has roughly 50,000 clones, roughly 87% seen once; the top ten hold roughly 15%. Sequencing used peripheral blood. The receptor's source is a human donor with active COVID-19. The donor label of this sample is uncertain.

The CDR3 region is CASSPTGVQSYEQYF. The CDR3 DNA is TGTGCCAGCAGCCCTACAGGGGTGCAATCCTACGAGCAGTACTTC. V gene TRBV27 combines with J gene TRBJ2-7; TRBD1 matches 7 bases. This CDR3 has 15 amino acids. Germline V gene lookup returns CDR1 MNHEY and CDR2 SMNVEV (reference sequence). J lost 1 base, V lost 6 bases, and 9 bases had no gene match.